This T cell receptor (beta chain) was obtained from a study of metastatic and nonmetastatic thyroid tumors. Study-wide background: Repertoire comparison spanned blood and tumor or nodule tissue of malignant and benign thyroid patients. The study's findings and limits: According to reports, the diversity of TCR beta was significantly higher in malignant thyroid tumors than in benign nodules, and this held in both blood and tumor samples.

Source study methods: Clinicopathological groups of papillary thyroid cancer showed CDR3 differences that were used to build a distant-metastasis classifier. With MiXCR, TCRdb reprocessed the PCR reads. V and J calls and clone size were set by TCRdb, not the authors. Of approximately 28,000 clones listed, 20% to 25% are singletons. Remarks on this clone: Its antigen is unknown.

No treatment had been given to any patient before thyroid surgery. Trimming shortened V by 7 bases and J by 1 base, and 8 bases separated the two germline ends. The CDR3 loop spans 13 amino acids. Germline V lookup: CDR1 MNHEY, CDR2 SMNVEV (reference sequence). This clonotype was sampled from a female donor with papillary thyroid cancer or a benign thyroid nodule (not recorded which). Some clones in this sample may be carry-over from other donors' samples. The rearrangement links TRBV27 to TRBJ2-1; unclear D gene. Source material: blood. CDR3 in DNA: TGTGCCAGCACAGGAACTTCCTACAATGAGCAGTTCTTC. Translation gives CASTGTSYNEQFF.